The 4 T cell receptor beta chains presented below share a single source sample, sequenced in a study of CD4 and CD8 cells across lung adenocarcinoma regions (dated by TCRdb to between 2017 and 2018). Libraries were made using PCR. The instrument given in TCRdb is HiSeq X Ten. Starting from the raw public reads, TCRdb applied fastp trimming at Q25, assembled clones with MiXCR and retained in-frame beta chains. Every distinct CDR3 protein forms one entry, paired with its most common genes and DNA. The sample table contains 15,000 to 20,000 distinct CDR3 sequences; only one count was recorded for approximately 50% of them. The top ten clones comprise 34% of the sample. The sequenced sample was CD8+ T cells from the margin of a lung tumor. The sample's cell subset or site label, in plain terms: tumor margin region. The source of these receptors is a male donor with lung adenocarcinoma. The CD4 and CD8 labels of this study may be unreliable.

The chain is built from TRBV27 and TRBJ2-3; a weak D match, TRBD2 (6 bases). The CDR3 has 16 residues. Looked up from germline, CDR1 is MNHEY and CDR2 is SMNVEV (reference sequence). Trimming left V 5 bases short and J 11 bases short, with 26 bases between. The CDR3 DNA is TGTGCCAGCAGTCCACAGCGGGCGCGGGGCACAGGTGAGCAGTATTTT. It translates to CASSPQRARGTGEQYF.

This clonotype was seen only a few times. V and J are TRBV6-2 or TRBV6-3 and TRBJ2-2; 9 bases match TRBD2. From germline, CDR1 is MNHEY and CDR2 SVGEGT. V shed 2 bases, J shed 4 bases, and the junction held 2 bases outside the gene matches. This CDR3 is 15 amino acids long. CDR3 sequence: CASSYVREGTGELFF. As DNA, the CDR3 is TGTGCCAGCAGTTACGTGCGGGAGGGCACCGGGGAGCTGTTTTTT.

By sample fraction, this clonotype is medium-sized. The V gene is TRBV6-1, the J gene TRBJ2-5; D is unclear. There are 12 residues in the CDR3. Germline assignment: CDR1 MNHNS and CDR2 SASEGT. Trimming removed 6 bases from V and 5 bases from J, with 10 bases in between. CDR3 amino acids: CASSVHQETQYF. The CDR3 DNA follows: TGTGCCAGCAGCGTCCATCAGGAGACCCAGTACTTC.

As to this clonotype: The germline gene is not matched at one end of the junction; a read error may be the cause. This chain connects TRBV6-1 to TRBJ2-6; D possibly corresponds to TRBD2 (7 bases). Germline V gives CDR1 MNHNS, CDR2 SASEGT. This CDR3 comprises 16 residues. CDR3 DNA: TGTGCCAGCAGTGAATTAAGGGGGAGCGGGGCCTACGTCCAGAATTTC. Protein product: CASSELRGSGAYVQNF.